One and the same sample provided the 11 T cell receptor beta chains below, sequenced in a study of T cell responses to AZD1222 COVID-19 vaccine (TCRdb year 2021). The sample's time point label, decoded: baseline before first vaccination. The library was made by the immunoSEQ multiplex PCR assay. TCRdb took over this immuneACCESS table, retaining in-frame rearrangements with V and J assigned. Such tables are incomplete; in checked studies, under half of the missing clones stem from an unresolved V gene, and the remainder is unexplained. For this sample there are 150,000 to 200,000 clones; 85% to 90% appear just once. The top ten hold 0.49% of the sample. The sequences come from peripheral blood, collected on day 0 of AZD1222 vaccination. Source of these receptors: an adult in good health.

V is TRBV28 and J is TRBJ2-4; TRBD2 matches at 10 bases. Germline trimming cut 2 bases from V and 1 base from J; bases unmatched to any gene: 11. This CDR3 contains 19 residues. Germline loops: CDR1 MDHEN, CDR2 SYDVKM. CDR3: CASSLPAGGLLGAKNIQYF. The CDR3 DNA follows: TGTGCCAGCAGTTTACCAGCGGGAGGGCTTTTAGGGGCCAAAAACATTCAGTACTTC.

The CDR3, as DNA: TGTGCCAGCAGGCCGCAGGGGGAACGGAATCAGCCCCAGCATTTT. Translated, it gives CASRPQGERNQPQHF. V gene TRBV28 combines with J gene TRBJ1-5; 7 bases line up with TRBD1. CDR3 length: 15 residues. After removal of 6 bases from V and 4 bases from J, the junction contained 9 bases not matched to a gene. CDR1 MDHEN and CDR2 SYDVKM come from the germline V gene.

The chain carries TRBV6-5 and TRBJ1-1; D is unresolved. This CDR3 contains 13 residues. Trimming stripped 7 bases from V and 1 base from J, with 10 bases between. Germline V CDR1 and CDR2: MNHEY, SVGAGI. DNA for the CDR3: TGTGCCAGCAATCTCATAAGGAACACTGAAGCTTTCTTT. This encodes CASNLIRNTEAFF.

The CDR3 sequence: CSVDRGSSNEQFF. CDR3 DNA: TGCAGCGTTGATCGGGGTAGCAGCAATGAGCAGTTCTTC. This chain connects TRBV29-1 to TRBJ2-1, with D tentatively TRBD2 (5 bases). The V and J ends lost 3 bases and 6 bases respectively, with 12 bases between them. Germline CDR1 and CDR2: SQVTM and ANQGSEA. This CDR3 spans 13 amino acids.

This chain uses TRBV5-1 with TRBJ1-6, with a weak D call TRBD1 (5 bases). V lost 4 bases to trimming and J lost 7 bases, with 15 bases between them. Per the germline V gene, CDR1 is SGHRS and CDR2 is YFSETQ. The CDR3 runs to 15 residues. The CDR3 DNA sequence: TGCGCCAGCAGCCCAAGGGCCAGGGAAAATTCACCCCTCCACTTT. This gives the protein CASSPRARENSPLHF.

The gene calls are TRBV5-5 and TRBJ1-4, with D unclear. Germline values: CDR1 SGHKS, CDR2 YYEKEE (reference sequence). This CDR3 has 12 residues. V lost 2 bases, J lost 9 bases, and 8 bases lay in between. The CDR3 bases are TGTGCCAGCAGCTTCGACGGCAAAAAACTGTTTTTT. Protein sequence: CASSFDGKKLFF.

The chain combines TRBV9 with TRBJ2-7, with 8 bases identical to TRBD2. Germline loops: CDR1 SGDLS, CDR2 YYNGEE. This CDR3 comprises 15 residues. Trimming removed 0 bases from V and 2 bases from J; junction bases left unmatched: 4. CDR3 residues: CASSVVAGPTYEQYF. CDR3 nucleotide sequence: TGTGCCAGCAGCGTAGTAGCGGGGCCCACCTACGAGCAGTACTTC.

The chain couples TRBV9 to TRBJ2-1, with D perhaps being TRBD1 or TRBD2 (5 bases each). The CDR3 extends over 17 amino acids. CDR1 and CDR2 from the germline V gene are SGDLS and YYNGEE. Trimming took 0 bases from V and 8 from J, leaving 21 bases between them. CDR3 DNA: TGTGCCAGCAGCGTAGTGGCCTCATTGGGACCCCCCCATGAGCAGTTCTTC. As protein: CASSVVASLGPPHEQFF.

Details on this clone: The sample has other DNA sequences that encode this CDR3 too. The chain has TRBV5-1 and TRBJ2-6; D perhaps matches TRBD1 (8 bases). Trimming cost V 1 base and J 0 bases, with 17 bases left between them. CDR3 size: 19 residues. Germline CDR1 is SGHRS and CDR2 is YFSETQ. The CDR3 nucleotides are TGCGCCAGCAGCTTGCACAGGGGGGGTGTCCTCTCTGGGGCCAACGTCCTGACTTTC. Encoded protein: CASSLHRGGVLSGANVLTF.

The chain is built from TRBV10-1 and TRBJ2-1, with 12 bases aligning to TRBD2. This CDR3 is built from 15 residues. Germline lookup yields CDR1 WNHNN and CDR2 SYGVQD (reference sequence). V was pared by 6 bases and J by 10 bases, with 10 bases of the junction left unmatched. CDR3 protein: CASSPRLAGEGEQFF. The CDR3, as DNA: TGCGCCAGCAGCCCTAGACTAGCGGGAGAAGGGGAGCAGTTCTTC.

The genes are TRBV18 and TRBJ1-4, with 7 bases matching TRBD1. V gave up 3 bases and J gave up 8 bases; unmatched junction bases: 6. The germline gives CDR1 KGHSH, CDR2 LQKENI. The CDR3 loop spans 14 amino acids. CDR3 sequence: CASSPTGWGEKLFF. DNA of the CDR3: TGTGCCAGCTCACCGACAGGGTGGGGAGAAAAACTGTTTTTT. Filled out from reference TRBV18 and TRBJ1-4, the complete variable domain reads NAGVMQNPRHLVRRRGQEARLRCSPMKGHSHVYWYRQLPEEGLKFMVYLQKENIIDESGMPKERFSAEFPKEGPSILRIQQVVRGDSAAYFCASSPTGWGEKLFFGSGTQLSVL.